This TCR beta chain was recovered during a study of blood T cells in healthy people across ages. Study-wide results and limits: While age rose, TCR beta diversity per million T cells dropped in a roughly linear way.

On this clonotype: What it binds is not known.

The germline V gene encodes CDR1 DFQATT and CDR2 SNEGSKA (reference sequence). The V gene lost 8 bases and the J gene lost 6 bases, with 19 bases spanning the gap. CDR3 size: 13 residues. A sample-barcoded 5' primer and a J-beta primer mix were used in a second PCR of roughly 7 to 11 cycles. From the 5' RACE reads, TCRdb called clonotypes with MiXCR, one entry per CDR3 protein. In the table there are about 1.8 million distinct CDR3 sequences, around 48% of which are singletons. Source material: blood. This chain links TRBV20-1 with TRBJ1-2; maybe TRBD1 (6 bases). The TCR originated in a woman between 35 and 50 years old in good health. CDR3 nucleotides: TGCAGTTCAAACGGACAGCCTGTGGATGGCTACACCTTC. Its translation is CSSNGQPVDGYTF.